These 8 T cell receptor beta chains were all obtained from the same sample, sequenced in a study of cytomegalovirus exposure and HLA in healthy donors. PCR primers comprised 60 Vbeta and 13 Jbeta primers. Clones were sequenced by immunoSEQ multiplex PCR, and TCRdb holds only the in-frame ones, with some missing. The data contain 95,000 to 150,000 clones, 83% of them singletons. Sequencing was done on a sample of PBMCs. These receptors all come from a woman aged 40 to 49 in good health and CMV-seropositive.

This clone showed up just once. The chain couples TRBV18 to TRBJ1-2, with 10 bases aligning to TRBD1. V dropped 4 bases and J dropped 6; count of bases not matched to a gene: 8. Germline CDR1 reads KGHSH; CDR2 reads LQKENI. The CDR3 is 15 amino acids. CDR3 DNA: TGTGCCAGCTCACTACCCGGGACAGGGGTAGATGGCTACACCTTC. Translated: CASSLPGTGVDGYTF.

This chain links TRBV15 with TRBJ2-1; 10 bases match TRBD1. The V segment lost 6 bases and the J segment 3 bases; nucleotides outside the gene matches: 5. This CDR3 spans 15 amino acids. The germline V gene encodes CDR1 LNHNV and CDR2 YYDKDF (reference sequence). CDR3 nucleotide sequence: TGTGCCACCAGAGTGGGACAGGGGAACTACAATGAGCAGTTCTTC. Translated, it gives CATRVGQGNYNEQFF.

The V call is TRBV6-6, the J call TRBJ2-5; no clear D. This CDR3 spans 15 amino acids. The V gene lost 0 bases and the J gene lost 5 bases, with 13 bases spanning the gap. CDR1 MNHNY and CDR2 SVGAGI come from the germline V gene (reference sequence). The CDR3 coding sequence is TGTGCCAGCAGTTACTCTAGTTGGGCTTGGGAGACCCAGTACTTC. It yields the protein CASSYSSWAWETQYF.

The chain joins TRBV6-5 to TRBJ1-4; 8 nucleotides align to TRBD1. J was trimmed by 2 bases and V by 0 bases; bases with no gene match: 2. The germline gives CDR1 MNHEY, CDR2 SVGAGI. The CDR3 loop spans 16 amino acids. As DNA, the CDR3 is TGTGCCAGCAGTTACTCCCGACAGGGGACTAATGAAAAACTGTTTTTT. Translation: CASSYSRQGTNEKLFF.

This sequence joins TRBV10-3 and TRBJ2-1; 7 bases are a match to TRBD2. V shed 2 bases, J shed 3 bases, and the junction held 7 bases outside the gene matches. Germline CDR1 and CDR2: ENHRY and SYGVKD. The CDR3 runs 16 residues. The chain's CDR3 is CAISEQASGNYNEQFF. For the CDR3, the DNA is TGTGCCATCAGTGAGCAAGCTAGCGGCAACTACAATGAGCAGTTCTTC.

The rearrangement links TRBV5-8 to TRBJ2-2; TRBD2 might be the D (6 bases). This CDR3 region has 17 residues. The V gene lost 3 bases and the J gene lost 3 bases, with 18 bases spanning the gap. Germline-derived CDR1 and CDR2 are SGHTS and YDEGEE. Here the CDR3 reads CASSSNSGGGDTGELFF. In DNA form, the CDR3 reads TGTGCCAGCAGCTCAAATAGCGGAGGTGGCGACACCGGGGAGCTGTTTTTT.

The V gene is TRBV7-8, the J gene TRBJ2-1, with TRBD2 identical over 7 bases. V lost 1 base and J lost 7; bases outside the gene matches: 4. This CDR3 is built from 14 residues. Germline CDR1 reads SGHVS; CDR2 reads FQNEAQ. The DNA for the CDR3 is TGTGCCAGCAGCTTAGAGGGGCGGGAGAATGAGCAGTTCTTC. Its translation: CASSLEGRENEQFF.

The rearrangement links TRBV2 to TRBJ2-2; 13 nucleotides align to TRBD2. CDR1 is SNHLY, CDR2 FYNNEI, per germline. Trimming cost V 4 bases and J 7 bases; bases outside gene matches: 3. The CDR3 has 15 residues. For the CDR3, the DNA is TGTGCCAGCAGTGCGGGACTAGCGGGATTCGGGGAGCTGTTTTTT. Protein: CASSAGLAGFGELFF.